The sequence of this T cell receptor (beta chain) was determined in a study of T-cell memory formation after mild COVID-19. Study details: Largely donor-specific sequence clusters came from a couple of donors.

5'RACE, which relied on constant-segment primers, yielded TCR alpha and TCR beta cDNA libraries carrying sample barcodes and UMIs. One entry per CDR3 protein, called by TCRdb with MiXCR from the 5' RACE reads. This sample has about 560,000 distinct CDR3 sequences; more than 15% occur once, and the top ten carry around 12%. Germline assignment: CDR1 SGHDT and CDR2 YYEEEE. The ends were cut back, 1 base at V and 0 bases at J, with 7 bases in the middle. This CDR3 has 14 residues. This clonotype was detected a few times. The rearrangement links TRBV5-6 to TRBJ1-2; the D is unclear. Sample: PBMCs or a T cell subset sorted from them (not recorded which). This receptor was taken from an adult woman who had mild COVID-19 (a few samples of this study predate the infection). Cell type and time point are not known. The CDR3: CASSLYRANYGYTF. The CDR3 DNA reads TGTGCCAGCAGCTTGTATCGAGCTAACTATGGCTACACCTTC.